What follows are 30 T cell receptor beta chains derived from one specimen sequenced in a study of blood T cell repertoires in COVID-19. Clones were sequenced by immunoSEQ multiplex PCR, and TCRdb holds only the in-frame ones, with some missing. This sample carries about 190,000 clones, approximately 84% of them seen once, and the ten largest clones take approximately 5%. Specimen: peripheral blood. The receptors derive from a woman older than 75 with acute or convalescent COVID-19.

This chain joins TRBV15 and TRBJ1-6; no clear D gene. Deletions cut 0 bases from V and 7 bases from J, with 10 bases between. The germline V gene has CDR1 LNHNV and CDR2 YYDKDF (reference sequence). The length of the CDR3 is 15 residues. As DNA, the CDR3 is TGTGCCACCAGCAGAGATGGAGGCCACAATTCACCCCTCCACTTT. Amino acid sequence: CATSRDGGHNSPLHF.

V and J are TRBV12-5 and TRBJ1-2; tentatively, D is TRBD1 (6 bases). Germline-derived CDR1 and CDR2 are LGHNT and FRNRAP. Trimming pared 5 bases from V and 6 bases from J, leaving 16 bases between. The CDR3 contains 14 residues. The CDR3 sequence is CASGPRPGAHGYTF. DNA of the CDR3: TGTGCTAGTGGTCCTCGGCCAGGGGCCCATGGCTACACCTTC.

The rearrangement uses TRBV19 and TRBJ1-5; weak D call: TRBD1 (6 bases). Germline assignment: CDR1 LNHDA and CDR2 SQIVND (reference sequence). The CDR3 is 14 residues long. The ends were cut back, 8 bases at V and 2 bases at J, with 13 bases in the middle. The chain's CDR3 is CASFPGQGNQPQHF. CDR3 DNA: TGTGCCAGTTTTCCGGGACAAGGCAATCAGCCCCAGCATTTT.

V and J are TRBV29-1 and TRBJ2-3; no firm D call. The CDR3 consists of 13 residues. V lost 7 bases, J lost 0 bases, and 11 bases lay in between. CDR1 and CDR2 (germline): SQVTM, ANQGSEA. Here the CDR3 DNA reads TGCAGCGGGCGGAGATCTAGCACAGATACGCAGTATTTT. This codes for CSGRRSSTDTQYF.

The V call is TRBV7-9, the J call TRBJ2-3; 7 bases fit TRBD2. Germline CDR1 is SEHNR and CDR2 is FQNEAQ (reference sequence). Losses at the gene ends were 3 bases for V and 0 bases for J; bases not matched to a gene: 9. There are 17 residues in the CDR3. CDR3 sequence (DNA): TGTGCCAGCAGCTTCCCAACTCTAGCGGATAGCACAGATACGCAGTATTTT. This translates into CASSFPTLADSTDTQYF.

This rearrangement joins TRBV19 to TRBJ1-1, with 7 bases aligning to TRBD1. Trimming took 3 bases from V and 5 from J; bases not matched to a gene: 3. This CDR3 comprises 13 residues. Looked up from germline, CDR1 is LNHDA and CDR2 is SQIVND (reference sequence). CDR3 loop: CASSITTGTEAFF. In DNA, the CDR3 is TGTGCCAGTAGTATTACGACAGGGACTGAAGCTTTCTTT. Supplemented by reference TRBV19 and TRBJ1-1, the full variable domain reads DGGITQSPKYLFRKEGQNVTLSCEQNLNHDAMYWYRQDPGQGLRLIYYSQIVNDFQKGDIAEGYSVSREKKESFPLTVTSAQKNPTAFYLCASSITTGTEAFFGQGTRLTVV.

The chain uses TRBV7-9 and TRBJ1-3; D call uncertain. CDR1 is SEHNR and CDR2 is FQNEAQ in the germline V gene (reference sequence). CDR3 size: 13 residues. V lost 5 bases and J 4 bases, leaving 9 bases between the germline ends. The CDR3 DNA follows: TGTGCCAGCAGCCTAGGAGAAGGAAACACCATATATTTT. Encoded protein: CASSLGEGNTIYF.

The rearrangement joins TRBV18 to TRBJ2-7; 11 nucleotides line up with TRBD2. CDR1 is KGHSH, CDR2 LQKENI, per germline. The CDR3 consists of 15 residues. V trimming: 3 bases; J trimming: 2 bases; junction bases outside the gene matches: 3. CDR3 residues: CASSPTSGKPYEQYF. DNA for the CDR3: TGTGCCAGCTCACCGACTAGCGGGAAACCCTACGAGCAGTACTTC.

The chain carries TRBV7-2 and TRBJ2-6; 9 positions match TRBD1. Germline V gene sequence: CDR1 SGHTA, CDR2 FQGNSA. The CDR3 extends over 18 amino acids. V gave up 5 bases and J gave up 0 bases; unmatched junction bases: 8. This chain's CDR3 is CASSKRTGVNSGANVLTF. The DNA for the CDR3 is TGTGCCAGCAGCAAACGGACAGGGGTGAACTCTGGGGCCAACGTCCTGACTTTC.

The rearrangement uses TRBV7-2 and TRBJ2-3, with D possibly being TRBD1 (5 bases). Trimming stripped 8 bases from V and 1 base from J, with 19 bases between. The germline V gene has CDR1 SGHTA and CDR2 FQGNSA. The CDR3 length is 16 residues. CDR3 coding DNA: TGTGCCAGCGGGGCACCCGCAGGATCTCGCACAGATACGCAGTATTTT. It codes for CASGAPAGSRTDTQYF.

V gene TRBV4-1 combines with J gene TRBJ2-2, with a weak D call TRBD2 (7 bases). V lost 2 bases and J lost 5, with 9 bases in between. The germline gives CDR1 MGHRA, CDR2 YSYEKL. This CDR3 is built from 14 residues. The CDR3 protein is CASSQKGGTGELFF. The CDR3 bases are TGCGCCAGCAGCCAAAAGGGGGGGACCGGGGAGCTGTTTTTT.

This clone was seen more than once but under ten times. This CDR3 is CASSQYEQYF. Written as DNA, the CDR3 is TGTGCCAGCAGCCAATACGAGCAGTACTTC. This chain links TRBV7-9 with TRBJ2-7; no firm D call. In germline, CDR1 is SEHNR, CDR2 FQNEAQ (reference sequence). The V gene lost 5 bases and the J gene lost 4 bases, with 3 bases spanning the gap. The CDR3 has 10 amino acids.

Here the CDR3 reads CASSLAPGSGANVLTF. CDR3 nucleotide sequence: TGCGCCAGCAGCTTGGCCCCAGGCTCTGGGGCCAACGTCCTGACTTTC. The chain uses TRBV5-1 and TRBJ2-6, with D unresolved. Germline lookup yields CDR1 SGHRS and CDR2 YFSETQ. V lost 0 bases to trimming and J lost 0 bases, with 7 bases between them. This CDR3 is built from 16 residues.

The chain uses TRBV10-3 and TRBJ2-7; 7 bases are shared with TRBD1. This CDR3 contains 15 residues. Germline loops: CDR1 ENHRY, CDR2 SYGVKD. The V and J ends lost 10 bases and 3 bases, in that order; junction bases with no gene match: 15. CDR3 bases: TGTGCCACCGCCTCGGGTCGACAGGGTCGCTACGAGCAGTACTTC. As protein: CATASGRQGRYEQYF.

The chain recombines TRBV15 with TRBJ2-7; the match to TRBD2 covers 7 bases. The CDR3 totals 15 residues. V was clipped by 0 bases and J by 2 bases; unmatched bases: 4. Germline CDR1 and CDR2: LNHNV and YYDKDF (reference sequence). The CDR3 DNA sequence: TGTGCCACCAGCAGAGATAGCGGGCCCACCTACGAGCAGTACTTC. Protein sequence: CATSRDSGPTYEQYF.

J is TRBJ2-3 and V is TRBV5-1; 10 positions match TRBD2. The V and J ends lost 4 bases and 0 bases, in that order; junction bases with no gene match: 8. Germline loops: CDR1 SGHRS, CDR2 YFSETQ. The length of the CDR3 is 17 residues. CDR3 sequence: CASSPRTSGRSTDTQYF. For the CDR3, the DNA is TGCGCCAGCAGCCCTCGGACTAGCGGCAGGAGCACAGATACGCAGTATTTT.

The gene calls are TRBV9 and TRBJ1-3; D unclear. Germline lookup yields CDR1 SGDLS and CDR2 YYNGEE. V was clipped by 3 bases and J by 0 bases, with 13 bases between them. There are 16 residues in the CDR3. CDR3 coding DNA: TGTGCCAGCAGCGGGACTGCCACTGACTCTGGAAACACCATATATTTT. This encodes CASSGTATDSGNTIYF.

This chain joins TRBV5-6 and TRBJ2-4; possibly TRBD2 for D (5 bases). V gave up 0 bases and J gave up 4 bases, with 8 bases separating them. Germline lookup yields CDR1 SGHDT and CDR2 YYEEEE. The CDR3 is 14 amino acids. CDR3: CASSLDRLKNIQYF. CDR3 DNA sequence: TGTGCCAGCAGCTTGGATAGACTAAAAAACATTCAGTACTTC.

This chain joins TRBV27 and TRBJ2-7, with a possible D match to TRBD2 (5 bases). The CDR3 covers 14 residues. CDR1 and CDR2 (germline): MNHEY, SMNVEV (reference sequence). Trimming took off 9 bases at V and 6 bases at J, with 21 bases between the two ends. This chain's CDR3 is CASKSTIPRSEQYF. CDR3 bases: TGTGCCAGTAAATCGACTATACCCCGGAGCGAGCAGTACTTC.

This rearrangement joins TRBV3-1 (or the pseudogene TRBV3-2) to TRBJ2-7, with unresolved D. V lost 4 bases to trimming and J lost 4 bases, with 11 bases between them. CDR3 length: 13 amino acids. Germline loops: CDR1 LGHDT, CDR2 YNNKEL (reference sequence). The CDR3 DNA is TGTGCCAGCAGCCCGTCCGTTTCGTACGAGCAGTACTTC. It codes for CASSPSVSYEQYF.

V gene TRBV4-1 combines with J gene TRBJ2-5, with D possibly being TRBD2 (6 bases). The CDR3 runs to 15 residues. V gave up 0 bases and J gave up 4 bases, with 12 bases separating them. In germline, CDR1 is MGHRA, CDR2 YSYEKL. CDR3 in DNA: TGCGCCAGCAGCCAAGATGGAGGGAATCTAGAGACCCAGTACTTC. Translated: CASSQDGGNLETQYF.

This chain links TRBV11-2 with TRBJ2-3; perhaps TRBD1 as D (5 bases). Germline V gene sequence: CDR1 SGHAT, CDR2 FQNNGV. The V and J ends lost 1 base and 2 bases respectively, with 10 bases between them. CDR3 size: 15 residues. The CDR3 nucleotides are TGTGCCAGCAGCTTAGTTTGGGGCACCACAGATACGCAGTATTTT. This sequence encodes CASSLVWGTTDTQYF.

This clone was seen a few times. The rearrangement joins TRBV7-2 to TRBJ2-7; maybe TRBD2 (5 bases). V lost 2 bases to trimming and J lost 3 bases, with 8 bases between them. The germline V gene encodes CDR1 SGHTA and CDR2 FQGNSA. The CDR3 extends over 13 amino acids. CDR3 in DNA: TGTGCCAGCAGCTTAACTAGGAGCTACGAGCAGTACTTC. This sequence encodes CASSLTRSYEQYF.

This clone appeared a single time. J is TRBJ1-2 and V is TRBV4-3, with TRBD1 matching 12 bases. Unmatched junction bases numbered 8, after V lost 2 bases and J lost 4 bases. This CDR3 comprises 17 residues. The germline CDR1 and CDR2 sequences are LGHNA and YSLEER. The CDR3 DNA follows: TGCGCCAGCAGCCAAACCGGGACAGGGGGCCCGAGCTATGGCTACACCTTC. This translates into CASSQTGTGGPSYGYTF.

The chain has TRBV2 and TRBJ1-4, with D unclear. The CDR3 is 12 amino acids. V was clipped by 3 bases and J by 7 bases, with 6 bases between them. Germline CDR1 and CDR2: SNHLY and FYNNEI. The DNA for the CDR3 is TGTGCCAGCAGTGATCAGGTTGAAAAACTGTTTTTT. Amino acid sequence: CASSDQVEKLFF.

This sequence joins TRBV6-6 and TRBJ2-2; maybe TRBD2 (6 bases). This CDR3 has 17 residues. The germline V gene has CDR1 MNHNY and CDR2 SVGAGI (reference sequence). V shed 5 bases and J shed 6 bases, with 22 bases lying between them. The CDR3 DNA follows: TGTGCCAGCAGTCCGCGGGACGGGTCTTGGCGGGCCGGGGAGCTGTTTTTT. It specifies CASSPRDGSWRAGELFF.

The chain links TRBV6-5 to TRBJ1-2, with 7 nucleotides matching TRBD1. There are 13 residues in the CDR3. V was pared by 5 bases and J by 3 bases, with 3 bases of the junction left unmatched. Germline CDR1 is MNHEY and CDR2 is SVGAGI. The CDR3 here is CASSNTGDYGYTF. The CDR3 region has the DNA TGTGCCAGCAGTAATACAGGGGACTATGGCTACACCTTC.

The chain joins TRBV4-1 to TRBJ2-2, with TRBD2 as a possible D gene (6 bases). Germline lookup yields CDR1 MGHRA and CDR2 YSYEKL. Between the trimmed V and J ends, which lost 1 base and 3 bases, there was a span of 15 bases. The CDR3 covers 17 residues. The CDR3 loop is CASSQVGGGSDTGELFF. The CDR3 DNA sequence: TGCGCCAGCAGCCAAGTCGGTGGAGGGAGCGACACCGGGGAGCTGTTTTTT.

The chain joins TRBV19 to TRBJ2-4; a weak D match, TRBD2 (6 bases). In germline, CDR1 is LNHDA, CDR2 SQIVND (reference sequence). Trimming removed 0 bases from V and 5 bases from J, with 11 bases in between. The CDR3 is made up of 15 amino acids. This chain's CDR3 is CASSIDRVAENIQYF. In DNA form, the CDR3 reads TGTGCCAGTAGTATAGATAGGGTAGCGGAAAACATTCAGTACTTC.

This chain joins TRBV11-2 and TRBJ2-7, with 9 bases that match TRBD1. CDR3 length: 15 amino acids. Germline V CDR1 and CDR2: SGHAT, FQNNGV. The J segment lost 3 bases and the V segment lost 1 base, leaving 4 bases of the junction unmatched. CDR3 residues: CASSLGGTGYYEQYF. The DNA of the CDR3 is TGTGCCAGCAGCTTAGGGGGGACAGGGTACTACGAGCAGTACTTC.